One TCR beta chain is described in this entry. Its cognate antigen has yet to be identified. Base qualities are missing; no much larger clone stands one base away. Counted from cysteine to phenylalanine, this CDR3 has 10 amino acids. The read is trimmed to its CDR3 DNA, 30 bases read in frame from base 1. Looking up the germline V gene yields CDR1 MDHEN and CDR2 SYDVKM. The meaning of the sample's time point label: baseline before first vaccination. What this sample's treatment or condition label stands for: meningococcal conjugate vaccine given as trial control. Samples from vaccinated people were obtained from the UK trials COV001 and COV002, which included a single-blind randomized controlled phase 2/3 trial of AZD1222 (ChAdOx1 nCoV-19) in healthy adults. For TCRbeta chain sequencing, PBMC samples were collected from trial participants at day 0 and at day 28 after the second dose. The CDR3 regions of human TCRbeta chains were analyzed by immunosequencing. In the paper's pipeline: TCRs in the repertoires were matched against a reference library of SARS-CoV-2-specific TCRs that had been generated with the MIRA antigen-specificity platform. Breadth meant the fraction of unique TCRs that were SARS-CoV-2-associated, whereas depth meant the fraction of total T cells that were SARS-CoV-2-associated. Using the MIRA data, each spike-specific TCR was assigned both to the spike region to which the TCR was reactive and to a CD4 or CD8 class. Log10-transformed breadth and depth values were compared by one-way ANOVA with Sidak's multiple comparisons tests. TCRdb holds this immuneACCESS table with in-frame rearrangements only. Some clones are missing; in checked studies, unresolved V genes explain under half, and the rest has no known cause. V and J calls and clone size come straight from that table; D and trimming were deduced from the DNA. The sample table holds about 150,000 clones, of which about nine tenths were seen once. The ten top clones hold 5.5% of the sample.

The record originates from a study of T cell responses to AZD1222 COVID-19 vaccine (dated by TCRdb to the early 2020s). Context from the whole study: TCR sequencing was performed for some 250 trial participants, of whom about 200 were given two doses of AZD1222 and 26 were given two doses of MenACWY control vaccine. Enrollment into the trials was organized by age into subgroups of 18-55, 56-69 and 70-plus years, and those subgroups contained roughly 150, 30 and 60 TCR-sequenced participants, respectively.

The paper as a whole reports these results and caveats: The 56-69-year group was small, and its depth increase did not reach significance, likely because of low power. Because no day 14 peak-response samples were available, repertoires were characterized only after the peak T cell response. Participants were mostly white British and included more females than males, and it was suggested by the authors that clonal diversity may have been underestimated. Spike-specific TCR breadth and depth rose significantly after two AZD1222 doses compared with day 0 and with MenACWY recipients. The whole spike protein was spanned by vaccine-associated CD4 TCRs, and dominant responses were seen in regions 160-218 and 743-854. Reportedly, almost half of the unique spike-specific TCRs recognized epitopes lying outside the regions that are mutated in the B.1.351 and B.1.1.7 variants. Conclusions about previously exposed vaccinees are limited, since just a handful of AZD1222 recipients were seropositive for SARS-CoV-2 at baseline.

The rearrangement combines TRBV28 with TRBJ2-2, with TRBD1 identical over 7 junction bases. The material was peripheral blood, obtained on day 0 of MenACWY control vaccination. The receptor's source is an adult in good health. The nucleotides read TGTGTTACAGGGGCCGGGGAGCTGTTTTTT. This is translated as CVTGAGELFF. The full variable domain, completed from the reference TRBV28 and TRBJ2-2 proteins outside the CDR3, reads DVKVTQSSRYLVKRTGEKVFLECVQDMDHENMFWYRQDPGLGLRLIYFSYDVKMKEKGDIPEGYSVSREKKERFSLILESASTNQTSMYLCVTGAGELFFGEGSRLTVL.